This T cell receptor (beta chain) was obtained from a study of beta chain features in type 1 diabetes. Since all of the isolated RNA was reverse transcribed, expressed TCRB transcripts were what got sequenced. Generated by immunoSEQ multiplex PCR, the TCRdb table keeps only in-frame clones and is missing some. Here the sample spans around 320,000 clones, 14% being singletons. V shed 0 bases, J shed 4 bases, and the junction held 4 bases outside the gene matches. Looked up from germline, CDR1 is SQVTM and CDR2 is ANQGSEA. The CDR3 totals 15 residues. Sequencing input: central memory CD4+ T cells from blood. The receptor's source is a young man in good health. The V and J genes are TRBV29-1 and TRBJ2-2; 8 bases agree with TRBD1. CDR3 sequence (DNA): TGCAGCGTTGAAGATATCAGGGGGCCCACCGGGGAGCTGTTTTTT. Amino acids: CSVEDIRGPTGELFF.